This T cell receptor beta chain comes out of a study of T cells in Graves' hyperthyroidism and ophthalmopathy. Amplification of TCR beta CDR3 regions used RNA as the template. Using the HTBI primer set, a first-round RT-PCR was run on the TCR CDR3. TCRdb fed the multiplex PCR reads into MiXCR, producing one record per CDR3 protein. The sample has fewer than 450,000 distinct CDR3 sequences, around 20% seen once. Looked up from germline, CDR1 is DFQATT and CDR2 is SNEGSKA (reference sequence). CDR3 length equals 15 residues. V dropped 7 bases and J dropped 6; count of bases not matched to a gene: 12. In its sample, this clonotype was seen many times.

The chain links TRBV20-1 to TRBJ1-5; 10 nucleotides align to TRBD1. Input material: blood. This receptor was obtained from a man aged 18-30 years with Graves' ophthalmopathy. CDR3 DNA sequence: TGCAGTGTGAGTCCGGACAGGGGGTGGGGTCAGCCCCAGCATTTT. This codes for CSVSPDRGWGQPQHF.